The 27 T cell receptor beta chains listed next were all sequenced from one sample in a study of sequential checkpoint blockade in melanoma. Some clones are missing from TCRdb's copy, which holds only in-frame ones; the method was immunoSEQ multiplex PCR. The sample has under 40,000 clones, 70% to 90% seen once. Indicated treatment: randomized to nivolumab then ipilimumab (arm A) or the reverse (arm B). The sample in question was CD8+ T cells sorted from blood (inferred from file names), obtained from a patient given nivolumab and ipilimumab in sequence. These receptors were collected from a human donor with melanoma.

V usage is TRBV5-1 and J usage is TRBJ2-1; 12 bases fit TRBD2. The CDR3 length is 16 residues. The J segment lost 5 bases and the V segment lost 3 bases, leaving 6 bases of the junction unmatched. Germline CDR1 and CDR2: SGHRS and YFSETQ. CDR3 coding DNA: TGCGCCAGCAGCTCAAGTACTAGCGGGAGGAACAATGAGCAGTTCTTC. It encodes CASSSSTSGRNNEQFF.

This chain joins TRBV7-6 and TRBJ2-7; 7 nucleotides agree with TRBD1. The trim removed 3 bases at V and 3 bases at J, leaving 5 bases unmatched. The CDR3 has 14 amino acids. CDR1 and CDR2 (germline): SGHVS, FNYEAQ. DNA of the CDR3: TGTGCCAGCAGCTTTGAGGGGGCAATCTACGAGCAGTACTTC. It specifies CASSFEGAIYEQYF.

This chain joins TRBV6-6 and TRBJ2-7; TRBD2 is a possible D gene (6 bases). The V gene's germline CDR1 is MNHNY and CDR2 SVGAGI (reference sequence). Trimming left V 4 bases short and J 4 bases short, with 14 bases between. The CDR3 has 14 residues. In DNA form, the CDR3 reads TGTGCCAGCAGTTCAGCGCTGCGGGAATACGAGCAGTACGTC. Translated: CASSSALREYEQYV.

The chain has TRBV19 and TRBJ1-1, with 9 bases that match TRBD1. The CDR3 has 12 residues. Unmatched junction bases numbered 5, after V lost 10 bases and J lost 5 bases. In germline, CDR1 is LNHDA, CDR2 SQIVND (reference sequence). The CDR3 sequence is CATRQGETEAFF. The CDR3 region has the DNA TGTGCCACCCGACAGGGGGAAACTGAAGCTTTCTTT.

This chain joins TRBV13 and TRBJ2-1; 14 bases fit TRBD2. This CDR3 spans 15 amino acids. Germline V CDR1 and CDR2: PRHDT, FYEKMQ (reference sequence). The V and J ends lost 5 bases and 8 bases, in that order; junction bases with no gene match: 5. This chain's CDR3 is CASSLGTSGSDEQFF. As DNA, the CDR3 is TGTGCCAGCAGCCTCGGGACTAGCGGGAGTGATGAGCAGTTCTTC.

The chain is built from TRBV29-1 and TRBJ2-7; D ambiguous. Trimming removed 0 bases from V and 2 bases from J, with 17 bases in between. The germline gives CDR1 SQVTM, CDR2 ANQGSEA. The CDR3 length is 16 residues. CDR3 protein: CSVEDDLAGIAYEQYF. CDR3 nucleotides: TGCAGCGTTGAAGATGATCTTGCAGGAATCGCCTACGAGCAGTACTTC.

The chain carries TRBV27 and TRBJ2-7; TRBD1 matches at 8 bases. J lost 2 bases, V lost 4 bases, and 7 bases had no gene match. Germline V gene data show CDR1 as MNHEY and CDR2 as SMNVEV (reference sequence). The CDR3 covers 15 residues. The CDR3 DNA follows: TGTGCCAGCAGTTACGGACAGGGCCCTGCCTACGAGCAGTACTTC. Its protein is CASSYGQGPAYEQYF.

The CDR3 bases are TGTGCCATCAGTGAGCCCCTAGCGGGAGTAACTTACAATGAGCAGTTCTTC. It encodes CAISEPLAGVTYNEQFF. The chain employs TRBV10-3 and TRBJ2-1; 10 bases map to TRBD2. In germline, CDR1 is ENHRY, CDR2 SYGVKD. The V segment lost 2 bases and the J segment 4 bases; nucleotides outside the gene matches: 8. The length of the CDR3 is 17 residues.

The J gene is TRBJ2-3, the V gene TRBV19; 7 bases agree with TRBD1. This CDR3 contains 14 residues. Per germline, CDR1 LNHDA and CDR2 SQIVND (reference sequence). V gave up 3 bases and J gave up 4 bases; unmatched junction bases: 4. CDR3 amino acids: CASSMRQGSDTQYF. DNA for the CDR3: TGTGCCAGTAGTATGCGACAGGGCTCAGATACGCAGTATTTT.

This chain joins TRBV7-6 and TRBJ2-2, with 13 positions matching TRBD2. Germline V gene data show CDR1 as SGHVS and CDR2 as FNYEAQ. The CDR3 has 16 amino acids. Unmatched junction bases numbered 7, after V lost 5 bases and J lost 7 bases. DNA of the CDR3: TGTGCCAGCAGCCCGCAACTAGCGGGAGGGGGCGGGGAGCTGTTTTTT. Residues: CASSPQLAGGGGELFF.

The chain links TRBV2 to TRBJ2-7, with 9 bases identical to TRBD1. Germline V gives CDR1 SNHLY, CDR2 FYNNEI. The V gene end was trimmed by 6 bases and the J gene end by 5 bases; junction bases not matched to a gene: 5. The CDR3 contains 13 residues. CDR3 sequence: CASRGTGPHEQYV. The CDR3 bases are TGTGCCAGCAGGGGGACAGGGCCGCACGAGCAGTACGTC.

The chain uses TRBV10-2 and TRBJ2-1; unclear D gene. Germline V gives CDR1 WSHSY, CDR2 SAAADI. The CDR3 is made up of 13 amino acids. Trimming removed 0 bases from V and 4 bases from J, with 4 bases in between. The CDR3: CASSESRYNEQFF. CDR3 nucleotides: TGCGCCAGCAGTGAGTCCAGGTACAATGAGCAGTTCTTC.

The J gene is TRBJ2-1, the V gene TRBV2, with TRBD1 matching over 9 bases. Germline V gene lookup returns CDR1 SNHLY and CDR2 FYNNEI. The CDR3 runs 13 residues. Trimming took 11 bases from V and 4 from J; bases not matched to a gene: 6. The CDR3 loop is CAATGQGYNEQFF. In DNA, the CDR3 is TGTGCCGCGACGGGACAGGGTTACAATGAGCAGTTCTTC.

The chain recombines TRBV7-3 with TRBJ2-1, with 7 bases matching TRBD1. After removal of 2 bases from V and 0 bases from J, the junction contained 4 bases not matched to a gene. Looked up from germline, CDR1 is SGHTA and CDR2 is FQGTGA. This CDR3 contains 16 residues. The DNA of the CDR3 is TGTGCCAGCAGCTTATTGGGACAGAGCTCCTACAATGAGCAGTTCTTC. Its protein is CASSLLGQSSYNEQFF. Complete variable domain (other parts from reference TRBV7-3 and TRBJ2-1): GAGVSQTPSNKVTEKGKYVELRCDPISGHTALYWYRQSLGQGPEFLIYFQGTGAADDSGLPNDRFFAVRPEGSVSTLKIQRTERGDSAVYLCASSLLGQSSYNEQFFGPGTRLTVL.

V gene TRBV7-9 combines with J gene TRBJ2-1; 8 nucleotides agree with TRBD2. Trimming cost V 5 bases and J 2 bases; bases outside gene matches: 11. Germline V gene lookup returns CDR1 SEHNR and CDR2 FQNEAQ (reference sequence). This CDR3 region has 17 residues. The CDR3 is CASSPRSGNLAYNEQFF. The DNA for the CDR3 is TGTGCCAGCAGCCCCCGTAGCGGGAACCTGGCCTACAATGAGCAGTTCTTC.

The chain couples TRBV7-3 to TRBJ2-3, with TRBD2 matching 10 bases. CDR3 size: 15 residues. Germline values: CDR1 SGHTA, CDR2 FQGTGA. After removal of 3 bases from V and 6 bases from J, the junction contained 6 bases not matched to a gene. CDR3 loop: CASSLSSGSRDTQYF. The CDR3, as DNA: TGTGCCAGCAGCTTGTCTAGCGGGAGTAGGGATACGCAGTATTTT.

The V call is TRBV29-1, the J call TRBJ1-2; the D gene is possibly TRBD1 (5 bases). Looked up from germline, CDR1 is SQVTM and CDR2 is ANQGSEA. V was pared by 1 base and J by 2 bases, with 20 bases between. The CDR3 sequence is 17 residues long. The DNA of the CDR3 is TGCAGCGTTGAAGTATTACAAAGACGGGGGGAGAACTATGGCTACACCTTC. Translating it yields CSVEVLQRRGENYGYTF.

J is TRBJ2-1 and V is TRBV5-1; D is unresolved. This CDR3 spans 11 amino acids. Trimming took off 7 bases at V and 8 bases at J, with 10 bases between the two ends. Germline loops: CDR1 SGHRS, CDR2 YFSETQ. The CDR3 DNA reads as TGCGCCAGCGGCTACTCGGATGAGCAGTTCTTC. It yields the protein CASGYSDEQFF.

This chain connects TRBV9 to TRBJ1-1; perhaps TRBD1 as D (6 bases). CDR1 and CDR2 from the germline V gene are SGDLS and YYNGEE. There are 14 residues in the CDR3. V dropped 0 bases and J dropped 5 bases, with 11 bases sitting between them. The CDR3 region is CASSVAQGGTEAFF. Written as DNA, the CDR3 is TGTGCCAGCAGCGTAGCACAGGGTGGAACTGAAGCTTTCTTT.

In this sample, this clone turned up a few times. The genes are TRBV7-9 and TRBJ2-7, with D perhaps matching TRBD2 (6 bases). This CDR3 contains 14 residues. V dropped 7 bases and J dropped 2 bases, with 15 bases sitting between them. In germline, CDR1 is SEHNR, CDR2 FQNEAQ (reference sequence). The CDR3 loop reads CASNTDTSPYEQYF. The CDR3 DNA follows: TGTGCCAGCAACACAGACACTAGCCCCTACGAGCAGTACTTC.

The gene calls are TRBV5-6 and TRBJ2-7; 7 nucleotides match TRBD1. V gave up 3 bases and J gave up 6 bases; unmatched junction bases: 6. Germline V CDR1 and CDR2: SGHDT, YYEEEE. The CDR3 has 13 residues. The CDR3 sequence: CASSSTGEIEQYV. CDR3 DNA sequence: TGTGCCAGCAGCTCTACAGGGGAAATCGAGCAGTACGTC.

The chain recombines TRBV7-9 with TRBJ1-5, with TRBD1 as a possible D gene (6 bases). Between the trimmed V and J ends, which lost 1 base and 6 bases, there was a span of 16 bases. The CDR3 runs 16 residues. Germline CDR1 reads SEHNR; CDR2 reads FQNEAQ (reference sequence). The DNA of the CDR3 is TGTGCCAGCAGCTTAGATGAGGGGGTGTGGGGTCAGCCCCAGCATTTT. As protein: CASSLDEGVWGQPQHF.

The chain has TRBV7-6 and TRBJ2-5; tentatively, D is TRBD2 (7 bases). V gave up 3 bases and J gave up 2 bases, with 13 bases separating them. The length of the CDR3 is 15 residues. Germline V gives CDR1 SGHVS, CDR2 FNYEAQ. DNA for the CDR3: TGTGCCAGCAGCTTTACCAGGGGAGGGCAAGAGACCCAGTACTTC. Its protein is CASSFTRGGQETQYF. Drawing the rest from reference TRBV7-6 and TRBJ2-5, the complete variable domain is GAGVSQSPRYKVTKRGQDVALRCDPISGHVSLYWYRQALGQGPEFLTYFNYEAQQDKSGLPNDRFSAERPEGSISTLTIQRTEQRDSAMYRCASSFTRGGQETQYFGPGTRLLVL.

The V call is TRBV25-1, the J call TRBJ2-3, with D possibly being TRBD1 (6 bases). Looked up from germline, CDR1 is MGHDK and CDR2 is SYGVNS. Trimming cost V 2 bases and J 2 bases, with 14 bases left between them. The CDR3 length is 16 residues. The CDR3 loop is CASSEGGRPLTDTQYF. As DNA, the CDR3 is TGTGCCAGCAGTGAAGGGGGCCGACCCCTCACAGATACGCAGTATTTT.

The CDR3 nucleotides read TGCGCCAGCAGCTTGTGGCAGGGGAACGAGCAGTACTTC. It codes for CASSLWQGNEQYF. J is TRBJ2-7 and V is TRBV5-1; a possible D gene is TRBD1 (6 bases). There are 13 residues in the CDR3. CDR1 is SGHRS and CDR2 is YFSETQ in the germline V gene. Trimming removed 1 base from V and 5 bases from J, with 10 bases in between. Using reference TRBV5-1 and TRBJ2-7 for the parts outside the CDR3, the full variable domain is KAGVTQTPRYLIKTRGQQVTLSCSPISGHRSVSWYQQTPGQGLQFLFEYFSETQRNKGNFPGRFSGRQFSNSRSEMNVSTLELGDSALYLCASSLWQGNEQYFGPGTRLTVT.

The rearrangement links TRBV7-9 to TRBJ2-7, with D maybe TRBD1 (6 bases). The V end was cut by 4 bases, the J end by 1 base, with 14 bases between. CDR3 length equals 15 residues. Germline loops: CDR1 SEHNR, CDR2 FQNEAQ (reference sequence). The CDR3 region has the DNA TGTGCCAGCAGCTCCGGGACAACGCCTTCCTACGAGCAGTACGTC. Its protein product is CASSSGTTPSYEQYV.

V gene TRBV4-2 combines with J gene TRBJ2-1; TRBD2 aligns across 7 bases. The V gene's germline CDR1 is LGHNA and CDR2 YNFKEQ. V lost 0 bases to trimming and J lost 4 bases; unmatched junction nucleotides: 6. This CDR3 is built from 16 residues. The CDR3 DNA reads as TGTGCCAGCAGCCAAGAGTGGGCTAGCGGTTACAATGAGCAGTTCTTC. The encoded protein is CASSQEWASGYNEQFF.